This entry is about one TCR beta chain. In the original workflow: Reference gene primer amplification gave nucleated cell count estimates. Only in-frame clones appear in the TCRdb table, and some are missing; sequencing was by immunoSEQ multiplex PCR. V and J calls and clone size follow that table, whereas D and trimming were derived from the DNA. The sample lists roughly 120,000 clones; about 85% were seen once. The data derive from a study of blood T cell repertoires in COVID-19. Study at large: The United States, Italy and Spain provided the acute and convalescent COVID-19 samples. From T cells, B-cell-depleted T cells, or PBMCs came the material, which was cDNA or gDNA.

This CDR3 spans 13 amino acids. The V gene's germline CDR1 is SGHNT and CDR2 YENEEA. V lost 5 bases, J lost 9 bases, and 14 bases lay in between. The sample comprised peripheral blood. The origin of this receptor is an elderly man with acute or convalescent COVID-19. The V call is TRBV11-3, the J call TRBJ1-3, with D unclear. The CDR3 DNA sequence: TGTGCCAGCAGCGGCGACAATTCCGGCACCATATATTTT. Translation: CASSGDNSGTIYF. Full variable domain (remainder filled in from reference TRBV11-3 and TRBJ1-3): EAGVVQSPRYKIIEKKQPVAFWCNPISGHNTLYWYLQNLGQGPELLIRYENEEAVDDSQLPKDRFSAERLKGVDSTLKIQPAELGDSAVYLCASSGDNSGTIYFGEGSWLTVV.